This entry concerns a single TCR beta chain. The table came from immunoSEQ multiplex PCR; TCRdb's copy has only in-frame clones and leaves some out. The table has approximately 100,000 clones, around 83% seen once. Germline-derived CDR1 and CDR2 are SGHRS and YFSETQ. V shed 0 bases, J shed 4 bases, and the junction held 9 bases outside the gene matches. This CDR3 has 18 amino acids. This sample was included in a study of blood T cell repertoires in COVID-19. Sequencing input: peripheral blood. The chain carries TRBV5-1 and TRBJ2-3; TRBD2 aligns across 12 bases. The origin of this receptor is a woman at least 80 years old with active or convalescent COVID-19. The CDR3 DNA sequence: TGCGCCAGCAGCTTGGCGGTCCTAGCGGGGGGGCTGGCAGATACGCAGTATTTT. Encoded protein: CASSLAVLAGGLADTQYF.